The entry that follows covers one T cell receptor (beta chain) sequence. Its specificity is unknown. CDR3 length: 16 residues. Between the trimmed V and J ends, which lost 0 bases and 3 bases, there was a span of 14 bases. CDR1 is PRHDT and CDR2 is FYEKMQ in the germline V gene (reference sequence). This sample was taken from a study of spatial heterogeneity in lung cancer. Study at large: The average count in raw reads for each unique TCR and UMI combination exceeded nine appearances. The study's findings and limits: One measure, the expanded intratumoral alpha and beta TCR count, tracked tumor mutation counts. Counts of ubiquitous and regional expanded TCRs tracked ubiquitous and regional nonsynonymous mutations, respectively.

Every TCR cDNA molecule bore its own unique molecular identifier. TCRdb re-called the 5' RACE reads through MiXCR, storing one row per CDR3 protein. The sample lists 9,000 to 13,000 distinct CDR3 sequences, around 8% occurring once. Time point denoted: sample taken at primary tumor resection. The V and J genes are TRBV13 and TRBJ1-2; D not resolved. The specimen was lung tumor tissue, collected at surgery. This receptor was identified in a female donor with early-stage non-small cell lung cancer. The CDR3 DNA sequence: TGTGCCAGCAGCTTAGGAAGACGAGGGAACGACTATGGCTACACCTTC. Protein product: CASSLGRRGNDYGYTF.